The sequence of this T cell receptor beta chain was determined in a study of cytomegalovirus exposure and HLA in healthy donors. Study outcomes and limitations: Association with HLA alleles at 0.05 false discovery rate was found for about 17,000 TCR beta sequences in a later analysis. Presence/absence analyses supposed approximately even sequencing depth among donors. A prior analysis recorded that most TCR beta V segments were productive about 87% or about 30% of the time. The study found most TCR sequences rare, yet found some public TCRs in many donors.

The germline gives CDR1 MNHEY, CDR2 SVGAGI. The CDR3 length is 16 residues. The junction had 8 bases not matched to a gene; V was cut back by 0 bases and J by 4 bases. About this clone itself: The antigen remains undetermined.

PCR used 60 Vbeta primers and 13 Jbeta primers. The method was immunoSEQ multiplex PCR; TCRdb's version includes in-frame clones alone and lacks a portion of them. The table shows more than 150,000 clones, with about 79% occurring only once. The TCR originated in a man between 45 and 60 years old in good health and CMV-seropositive. V is TRBV6-5 and J is TRBJ1-2, with TRBD1 matching over 7 bases. The sequenced sample was PBMCs. The CDR3 bases are TGTGCCAGCAGTTACTCGGAGGGGGCGCGAGCCTATGGCTACACCTTC. Its translation: CASSYSEGARAYGYTF.